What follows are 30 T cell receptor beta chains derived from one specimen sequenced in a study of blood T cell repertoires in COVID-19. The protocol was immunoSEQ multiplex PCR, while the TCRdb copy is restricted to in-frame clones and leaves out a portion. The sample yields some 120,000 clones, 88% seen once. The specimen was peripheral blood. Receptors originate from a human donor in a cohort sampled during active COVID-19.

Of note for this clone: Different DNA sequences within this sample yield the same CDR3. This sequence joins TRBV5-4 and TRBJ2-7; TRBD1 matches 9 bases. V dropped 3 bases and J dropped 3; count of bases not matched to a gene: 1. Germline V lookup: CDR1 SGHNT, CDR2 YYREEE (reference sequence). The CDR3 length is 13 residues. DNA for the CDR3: TGTGCCAGCAGCTCGGGACAGGGCTACGAGCAGTACTTC. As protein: CASSSGQGYEQYF.

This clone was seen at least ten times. The CDR3 protein is CAISERRDSDNQPQHF. The DNA for the CDR3 is TGTGCCATCAGTGAGAGACGGGACAGTGATAATCAGCCCCAGCATTTT. The chain carries TRBV10-3 and TRBJ1-5; 7 bases agree with TRBD1. There are 16 residues in the CDR3. Germline V gives CDR1 ENHRY, CDR2 SYGVKD. V was clipped by 2 bases and J by 4 bases; unmatched bases: 8.

The CDR3 sequence: CATSDPTSGADTQYF. Written as DNA, the CDR3 is TGTGCCACCAGTGATCCGACTAGCGGGGCAGATACGCAGTATTTT. The chain is built from TRBV24-1 and TRBJ2-3, with TRBD2 matching 11 bases. With 3 bases clipped from V and 4 bases from J, the junction kept 2 bases outside the gene matches. The CDR3 has 15 residues. Per germline, CDR1 KGHDR and CDR2 SFDVKD.

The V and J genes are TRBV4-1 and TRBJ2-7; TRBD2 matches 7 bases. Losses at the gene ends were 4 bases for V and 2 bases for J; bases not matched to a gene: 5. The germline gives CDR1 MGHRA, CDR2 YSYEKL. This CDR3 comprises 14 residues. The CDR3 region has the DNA TGCGCCAGCAGCCCCTGGGGGGGAACCTACGAGCAGTACTTC. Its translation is CASSPWGGTYEQYF.

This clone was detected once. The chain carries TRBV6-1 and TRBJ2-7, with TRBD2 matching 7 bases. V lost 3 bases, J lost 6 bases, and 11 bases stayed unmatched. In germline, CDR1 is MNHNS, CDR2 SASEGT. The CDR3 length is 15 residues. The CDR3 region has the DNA TGTGCCAGCAGTGAGGCCGGCGGGAGCTTAGGCGAGCAGTACTTC. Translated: CASSEAGGSLGEQYF.

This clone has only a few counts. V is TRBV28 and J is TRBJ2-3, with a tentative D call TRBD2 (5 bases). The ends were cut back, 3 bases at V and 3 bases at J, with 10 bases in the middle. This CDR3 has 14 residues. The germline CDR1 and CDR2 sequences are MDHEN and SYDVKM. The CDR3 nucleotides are TGTGCCAGCAGTTTCTTGTCGGGAACAGATACGCAGTATTTT. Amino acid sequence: CASSFLSGTDTQYF.

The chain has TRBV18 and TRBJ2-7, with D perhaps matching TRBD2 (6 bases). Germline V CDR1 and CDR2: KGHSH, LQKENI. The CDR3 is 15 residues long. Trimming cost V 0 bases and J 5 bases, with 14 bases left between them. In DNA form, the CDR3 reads TGTGCCAGCTCACCACCGAGCTCGGGGGTGCACGAGCAGTACTTC. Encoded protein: CASSPPSSGVHEQYF.

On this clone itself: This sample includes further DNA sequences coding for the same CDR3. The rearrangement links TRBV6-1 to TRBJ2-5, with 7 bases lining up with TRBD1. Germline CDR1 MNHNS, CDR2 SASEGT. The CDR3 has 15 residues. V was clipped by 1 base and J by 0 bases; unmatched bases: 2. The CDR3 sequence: CASSEGDRHQETQYF. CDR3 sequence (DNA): TGTGCCAGCAGTGAAGGGGACAGACACCAAGAGACCCAGTACTTC.

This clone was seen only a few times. The DNA for the CDR3 is TGTGCCAGCAGCTCGAGCTCCTACGAGCAGTACTTC. Protein product: CASSSSSYEQYF. This chain joins TRBV7-8 and TRBJ2-7; D not certain. Trimming left V 4 bases short and J 0 bases short, with 4 bases between. CDR3 length: 12 amino acids. The germline gives CDR1 SGHVS, CDR2 FQNEAQ. Supplemented by reference TRBV7-8 and TRBJ2-7, the full variable domain reads GAGVSQSPRYKVAKRGQDVALRCDPISGHVSLFWYQQALGQGPEFLTYFQNEAQLDKSGLPSDRFFAERPEGSVSTLKIQRTQQEDSAVYLCASSSSSYEQYFGPGTRLTVT.

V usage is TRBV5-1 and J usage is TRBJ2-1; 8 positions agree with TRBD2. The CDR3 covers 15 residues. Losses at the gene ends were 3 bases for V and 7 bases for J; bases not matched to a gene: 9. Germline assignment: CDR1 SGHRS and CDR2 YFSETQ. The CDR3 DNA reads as TGCGCCAGCAGCTCCTTAGCGGGACCTTTGAATGAGCAGTTCTTC. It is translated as CASSSLAGPLNEQFF. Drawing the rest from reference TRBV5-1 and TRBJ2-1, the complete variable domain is KAGVTQTPRYLIKTRGQQVTLSCSPISGHRSVSWYQQTPGQGLQFLFEYFSETQRNKGNFPGRFSGRQFSNSRSEMNVSTLELGDSALYLCASSSLAGPLNEQFFGPGTRLTVL.

CDR3 coding DNA: TGTGCCAGCAGCTACGTCCGGGAAAACATTCAGTACTTC. Its protein product is CASSYVRENIQYF. This chain joins TRBV7-9 and TRBJ2-4; no firm D call. The CDR3 totals 13 residues. Trimming shortened V by 4 bases and J by 5 bases, and 9 bases separated the two germline ends. CDR1 is SEHNR, CDR2 FQNEAQ, per germline (reference sequence).

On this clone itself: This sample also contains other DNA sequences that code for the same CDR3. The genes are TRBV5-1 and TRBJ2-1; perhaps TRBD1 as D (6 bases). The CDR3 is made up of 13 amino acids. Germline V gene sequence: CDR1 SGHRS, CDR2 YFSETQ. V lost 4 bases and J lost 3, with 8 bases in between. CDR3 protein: CASSLDSYNEQFF. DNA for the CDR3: TGCGCCAGCAGCCTGGACAGCTACAATGAGCAGTTCTTC. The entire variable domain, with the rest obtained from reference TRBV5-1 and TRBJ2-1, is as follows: KAGVTQTPRYLIKTRGQQVTLSCSPISGHRSVSWYQQTPGQGLQFLFEYFSETQRNKGNFPGRFSGRQFSNSRSEMNVSTLELGDSALYLCASSLDSYNEQFFGPGTRLTVL.

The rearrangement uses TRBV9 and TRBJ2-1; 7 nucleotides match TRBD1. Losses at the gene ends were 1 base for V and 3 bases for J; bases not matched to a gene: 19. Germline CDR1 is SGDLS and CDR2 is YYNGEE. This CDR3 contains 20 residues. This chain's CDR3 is CASSVYNMDRYVSVYNEQFF. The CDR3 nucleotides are TGTGCCAGCAGCGTATATAACATGGACAGGTATGTTTCGGTCTACAATGAGCAGTTCTTC.

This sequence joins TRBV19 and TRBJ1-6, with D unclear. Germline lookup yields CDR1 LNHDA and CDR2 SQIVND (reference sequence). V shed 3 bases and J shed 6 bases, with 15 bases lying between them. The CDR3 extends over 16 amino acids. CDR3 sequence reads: CASSMRPRLGNSPLHF. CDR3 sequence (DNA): TGTGCCAGTAGTATGAGGCCTCGGCTGGGTAATTCACCCCTCCACTTT.

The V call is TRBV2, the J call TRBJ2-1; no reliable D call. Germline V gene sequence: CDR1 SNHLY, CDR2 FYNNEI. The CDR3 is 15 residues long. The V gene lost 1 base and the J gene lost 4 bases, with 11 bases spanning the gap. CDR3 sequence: CASSEDASEYNEQFF. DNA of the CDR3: TGTGCCAGCAGTGAAGACGCGTCTGAATACAATGAGCAGTTCTTC. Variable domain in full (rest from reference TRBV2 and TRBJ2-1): EPEVTQTPSHQVTQMGQEVILRCVPISNHLYFYWYRQILGQKVEFLVSFYNNEISEKSEIFDDQFSVERPDGSNFTLKIRSTKLEDSAMYFCASSEDASEYNEQFFGPGTRLTVL.

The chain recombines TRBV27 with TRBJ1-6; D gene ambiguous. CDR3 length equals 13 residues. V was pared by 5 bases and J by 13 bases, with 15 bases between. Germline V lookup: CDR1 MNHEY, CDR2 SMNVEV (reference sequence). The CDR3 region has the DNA TGTGCCAGCAGTCGAGTTCGGGAGGGCCCCCTCCACTTT. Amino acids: CASSRVREGPLHF.

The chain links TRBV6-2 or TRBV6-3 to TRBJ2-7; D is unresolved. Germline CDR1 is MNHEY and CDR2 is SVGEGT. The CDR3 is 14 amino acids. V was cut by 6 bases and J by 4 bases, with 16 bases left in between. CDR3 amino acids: CASSQAESAYEQYF. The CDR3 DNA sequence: TGTGCCAGCAGCCAGGCAGAAAGCGCGTACGAGCAGTACTTC.

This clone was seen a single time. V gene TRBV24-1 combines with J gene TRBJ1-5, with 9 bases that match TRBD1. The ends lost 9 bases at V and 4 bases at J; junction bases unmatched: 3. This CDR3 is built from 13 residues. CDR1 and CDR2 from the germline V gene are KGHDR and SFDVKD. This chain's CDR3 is CATGQGPNQPQHF. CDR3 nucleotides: TGTGCCACCGGACAGGGGCCGAATCAGCCCCAGCATTTT.

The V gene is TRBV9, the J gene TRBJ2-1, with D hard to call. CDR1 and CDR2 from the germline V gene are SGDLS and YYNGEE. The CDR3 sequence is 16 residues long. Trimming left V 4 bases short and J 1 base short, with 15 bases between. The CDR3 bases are TGTGCCAGCAGCCATAACGAGATTCTTTCCTACAATGAGCAGTTCTTC. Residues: CASSHNEILSYNEQFF.

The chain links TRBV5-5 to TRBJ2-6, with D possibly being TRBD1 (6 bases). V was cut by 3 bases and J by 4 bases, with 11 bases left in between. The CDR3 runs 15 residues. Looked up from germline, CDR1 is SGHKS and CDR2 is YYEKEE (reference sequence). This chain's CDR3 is CASSSQGPGANVLTF. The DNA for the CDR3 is TGTGCCAGCAGCTCACAGGGCCCGGGGGCCAACGTCCTGACTTTC.

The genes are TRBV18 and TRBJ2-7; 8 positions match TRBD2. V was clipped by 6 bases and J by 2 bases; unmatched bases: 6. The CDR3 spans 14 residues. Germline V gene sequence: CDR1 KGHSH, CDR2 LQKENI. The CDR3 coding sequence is TGTGCCAGCTCTGTCGTAGCGGGGACCTACGAGCAGTACTTC. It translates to CASSVVAGTYEQYF.

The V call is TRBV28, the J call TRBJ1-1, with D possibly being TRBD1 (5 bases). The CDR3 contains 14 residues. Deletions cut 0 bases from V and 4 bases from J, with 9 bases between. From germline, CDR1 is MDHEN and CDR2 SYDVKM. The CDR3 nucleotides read TGTGCCAGCAGTTTATGGCAGGGAGGCACTGAAGCTTTCTTT. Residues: CASSLWQGGTEAFF.

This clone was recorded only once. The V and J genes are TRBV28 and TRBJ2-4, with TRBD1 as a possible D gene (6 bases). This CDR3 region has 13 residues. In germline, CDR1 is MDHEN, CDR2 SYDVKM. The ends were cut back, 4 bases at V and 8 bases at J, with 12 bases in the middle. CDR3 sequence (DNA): TGTGCCAGCAGTTACAGGGTAGGGGACATTCAGTACTTC. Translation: CASSYRVGDIQYF.

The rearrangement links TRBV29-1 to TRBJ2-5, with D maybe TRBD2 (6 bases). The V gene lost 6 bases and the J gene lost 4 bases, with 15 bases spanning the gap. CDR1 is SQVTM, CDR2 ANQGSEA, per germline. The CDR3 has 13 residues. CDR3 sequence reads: CSVYPPGAETQYF. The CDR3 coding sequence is TGCAGCGTGTACCCGCCGGGAGCAGAGACCCAGTACTTC.

This CDR3 is CASSPMTGSYNSPLHF. CDR3 sequence (DNA): TGTGCCAGCAGCCCCATGACAGGCTCCTATAATTCACCCCTCCACTTT. This chain links TRBV6-6 with TRBJ1-6, with D possibly being TRBD1 (6 bases). The CDR3 is 16 residues long. Germline V gene sequence: CDR1 MNHNY, CDR2 SVGAGI (reference sequence). Trimming removed 6 bases at V and 0 bases at J, with 12 bases between.

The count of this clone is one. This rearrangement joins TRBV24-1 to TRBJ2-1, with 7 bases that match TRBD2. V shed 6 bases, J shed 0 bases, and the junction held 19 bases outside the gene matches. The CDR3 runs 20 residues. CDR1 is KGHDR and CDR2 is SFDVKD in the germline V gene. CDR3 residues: CATSRVRRPSGASSYNEQFF. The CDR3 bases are TGTGCCACCAGTCGGGTCAGGAGACCGAGCGGGGCTAGCTCCTACAATGAGCAGTTCTTC.

In nucleotides, the CDR3 is TGTGCCAGCAGCCCTCAGCTAGCGGGGTCAGATACGCAGTATTTT. As protein: CASSPQLAGSDTQYF. The rearrangement joins TRBV21-1 to TRBJ2-3; the D segment call TRBD2 is taken from the table without a DNA check. TRBV21-1 is marked as a pseudogene. The CDR3 is 15 residues long.

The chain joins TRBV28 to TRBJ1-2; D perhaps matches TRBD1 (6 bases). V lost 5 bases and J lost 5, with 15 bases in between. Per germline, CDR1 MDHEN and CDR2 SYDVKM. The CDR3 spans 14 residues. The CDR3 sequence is CASSPPDRPYGYTF. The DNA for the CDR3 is TGTGCCAGCAGTCCTCCTGACAGGCCGTATGGCTACACCTTC.

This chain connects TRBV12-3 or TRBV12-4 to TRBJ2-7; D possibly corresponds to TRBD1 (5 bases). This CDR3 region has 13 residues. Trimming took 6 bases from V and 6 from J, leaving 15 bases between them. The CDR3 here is CASSFRALGEQYF. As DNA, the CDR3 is TGTGCCAGCAGCTTCAGGGCTTTAGGCGAGCAGTACTTC.

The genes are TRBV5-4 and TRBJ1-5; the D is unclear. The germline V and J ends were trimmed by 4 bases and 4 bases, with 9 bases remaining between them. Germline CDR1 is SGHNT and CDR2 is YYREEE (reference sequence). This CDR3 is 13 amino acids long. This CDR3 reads CASSPQPNQPQHF. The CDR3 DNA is TGTGCCAGCAGCCCACAACCTAATCAGCCCCAGCATTTT. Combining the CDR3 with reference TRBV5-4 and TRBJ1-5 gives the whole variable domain ETGVTQSPTHLIKTRGQQVTLRCSSQSGHNTVSWYQQALGQGPQFIFQYYREEENGRGNFPPRFSGLQFPNYSSELNVNALELDDSALYLCASSPQPNQPQHFGDGTRLSIL.